The rows below give T cell receptor beta chains drawn from one sample of a study of T cells of healthy individuals. TCRdb passed the 5' RACE reads through MiXCR, listing each CDR3 protein once. This table has over 95,000 distinct CDR3 sequences, roughly 15% appearing once. These receptors were taken from a human donor in good health. CDR3s include the opening cysteine and the closing phenylalanine or tryptophan. Fields, in order: D gene, J gene, V gene, clone size, CDR3 protein, CDR3 DNA. A D gene is named only where the DNA matches it firmly. Rows may omit the clone size; those that give it use once, few, many or a size class.

-,TRBJ2-5,TRBV5-1,few,CASSPGALRETQYF,TGCGCCAGCAGCCCGGGTGCCCTAAGGGAGACCCAGTACTTC
-,TRBJ2-6,TRBV2,few,CASSEARWGSGANVLTF,TGTGCCAGCAGTGAAGCGAGGTGGGGGTCTGGGGCCAACGTCCTGACTTTC
-,TRBJ2-3,TRBV28,many,CASKLAGTADTQYF,TGTGCCAGCAAACTAGCTGGGACGGCAGATACGCAGTATTTT
TRBD1,TRBJ1-6,TRBV10-3,-,CAISEGDRGYNSPLHF,TGTGCCATCAGTGAGGGGGACAGGGGCTATAATTCACCCCTCCACTTT
-,TRBJ2-6,TRBV10-3,-,CAISGFRRAGANVLTF,TGTGCCATCAGTGGGTTCCGGCGGGCTGGGGCCAACGTCCTGACTTTC
-,TRBJ2-5,TRBV6-2/TRBV6-3,-,CASSYESNPRYF,TGTGCCAGCAGTTACGAAAGTAACCCGCGCTACTTC
TRBD1,TRBJ2-7,TRBV20-1,-,CSAGDRGSYEQYF,TGCAGTGCTGGGGACAGGGGGTCCTACGAGCAGTACTTC
-,TRBJ2-7,TRBV12-3/TRBV12-4,few,CASSSSPNEQYF,TGTGCCAGCAGTTCCTCCCCCAACGAGCAGTACTTC
TRBD1,TRBJ1-2,TRBV2,many,CASSGYIGTGYGYTF,TGTGCCAGCAGTGGATACATCGGGACAGGGTATGGCTACACCTTC
TRBD1,TRBJ2-2,TRBV29-1,-,CSATAGTGAGELFF,TGCAGCGCGACGGCAGGGACAGGGGCCGGGGAGCTGTTTTTT
TRBD2,TRBJ2-5,TRBV7-2,few,CASSLTAGALETQYF,TGTGCCAGCAGCTTAACAGCGGGAGCTTTGGAGACCCAGTACTTC
-,TRBJ2-5,TRBV5-1,few,CASSLGVRDSQETQYF,TGCGCCAGCAGCTTGGGGGTCCGGGACTCCCAAGAGACCCAGTACTTC
-,TRBJ1-2,TRBV20-1,many,CSARAQDGQAYGYTF,TGCAGTGCTAGAGCCCAAGATGGGCAAGCGTATGGCTACACCTTC
TRBD1,TRBJ1-1,TRBV27,few,CASSPYRGADTEAFF,TGTGCCAGCAGTCCCTACAGGGGAGCGGACACTGAAGCTTTCTTT
-,TRBJ1-5,TRBV6-6,many,CASTPWGSNQPQHF,TGTGCCAGCACCCCCTGGGGGAGCAATCAGCCCCAGCATTTT